This T cell receptor (beta chain) derives from a study of molecular identifiers for immune sequencing clone quantification. Whole-study results and caveats: The share of molecules held by clones above 20 RNA copies was over 97% in effector cells and under 1% in naive cells.

The V gene end was trimmed by 6 bases and the J gene end by 3 bases; junction bases not matched to a gene: 7. Germline-derived CDR1 and CDR2 are MNHEY and SVGEGT. The CDR3 is 14 amino acids. Naive CD8 libraries came from approximately 20,000 to 1,000,000 sorted cells with 10%, 30% or 50% RNA. Sorting captured naive CD8 T cells as CD8+CD4-CCR7+CD45RA+. In preparing bulk TCR libraries, previously described methods and listed TCR primers were used. TCRdb itself ran the PCR reads through MiXCR, one entry per CDR3 protein. The sample lists approximately 500,000 distinct CDR3 sequences; about a fifth were seen once. A few counts support this clonotype. Its specificity is not known.

Sample: naive CD8+ T cells from blood, with Jurkat cell RNA spiked in. Subset: FACS-sorted CD8+CD4-CCR7+CD45RA+ naive T cells. The V call is TRBV6-2 or TRBV6-3, the J call TRBJ2-7; 8 bases are a match to TRBD2. The clonotype comes from a human donor in good health. Some libraries in this study had Jurkat cell RNA spiked in. The CDR3 region is CASRLYSGDYEQYF. The CDR3 DNA sequence: TGTGCCAGCAGACTCTATAGCGGGGACTACGAGCAGTACTTC.